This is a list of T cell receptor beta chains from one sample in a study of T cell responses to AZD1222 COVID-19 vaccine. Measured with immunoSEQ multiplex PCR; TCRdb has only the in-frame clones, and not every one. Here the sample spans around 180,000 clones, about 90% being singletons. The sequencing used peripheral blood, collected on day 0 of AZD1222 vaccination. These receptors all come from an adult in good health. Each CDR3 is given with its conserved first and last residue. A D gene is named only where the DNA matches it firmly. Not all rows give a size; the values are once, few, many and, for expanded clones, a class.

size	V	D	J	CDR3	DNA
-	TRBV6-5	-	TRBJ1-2	CASSSDSLGYGYTF	TGTGCCAGCAGTTCCGACAGCTTGGGATATGGCTACACCTTC
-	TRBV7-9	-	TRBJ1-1	CASSLAPRKGVF	TGTGCCAGCAGCTTAGCGCCCCGGAAGGGGGTCTTT
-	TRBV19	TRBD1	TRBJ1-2	CATQGGDYGYTF	TGTGCCACCCAGGGGGGCGACTATGGCTACACCTTC
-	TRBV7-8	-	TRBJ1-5	CASSSWGGRNNQPQHF	TGTGCCAGCAGCTCGTGGGGGGGCCGGAACAATCAGCCCCAGCATTTT
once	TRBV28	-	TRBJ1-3	CASSQGRGRNTIYF	TGTGCCAGCAGTCAGGGGAGGGGAAGAAACACCATATATTTT
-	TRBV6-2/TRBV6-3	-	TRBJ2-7	CASSYSFVGYEQYF	TGTGCCAGCAGTTACTCGTTCGTAGGTTACGAGCAGTACTTC
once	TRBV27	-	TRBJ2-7	CASRGGPREQYF	TGTGCCAGCAGAGGCGGACCTCGCGAGCAGTACTTC
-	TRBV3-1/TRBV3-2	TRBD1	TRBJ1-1	CASSQEGGQGLSEAFF	TGTGCCAGCAGCCAAGAGGGGGGACAGGGGTTGTCTGAAGCTTTCTTT
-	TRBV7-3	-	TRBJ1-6	CASSLTGLSGNSPLHF	TGTGCCAGCAGCTTGACAGGCCTCTCGGGGAATTCACCCCTCCACTTT
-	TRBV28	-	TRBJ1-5	CASRQGNSNQPQHF	TGTGCCAGCAGGCAGGGAAATAGCAATCAGCCCCAGCATTTT
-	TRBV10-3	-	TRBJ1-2	CAIRRETVGRGGGYTF	TGTGCCATCAGGAGGGAGACAGTGGGAAGAGGTGGGGGCTACACCTTC
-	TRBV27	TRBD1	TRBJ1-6	CASSLVGQGAYNSPLHF	TGTGCCAGCAGTTTGGTTGGACAGGGCGCTTATAATTCACCCCTCCACTTT
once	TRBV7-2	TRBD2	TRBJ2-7	CASSPYKREYEQYF	TGTGCCAGCAGCCCATATAAGCGGGAATACGAGCAGTACTTC